This TCR beta chain came from a study of cytomegalovirus exposure and HLA in healthy donors. This clone was counted once. Its antigen is as yet unknown. General study points: Among immune exposure information, only CMV serostatus was available.

The CDR3 spans 15 residues. Trimming pared 4 bases from V and 3 bases from J, leaving 10 bases between. Germline CDR1 reads MDHEN; CDR2 reads SYDVKM. The PCR was carried out with 60 Vbeta primers and 13 Jbeta primers. Measured with immunoSEQ multiplex PCR; TCRdb has only the in-frame clones, and not every one. The data contain about 120,000 clones, more than 75% of them singletons. The source material was PBMCs. This receptor was identified in a woman in her thirties or forties in good health and CMV-seropositive. The chain couples TRBV28 to TRBJ1-6; D perhaps matches TRBD1 (5 bases). CDR3 DNA sequence: TGTGCCAGCAGTTCGCACAGGATCTATAATTCACCCCTCCACTTT. Its protein product is CASSSHRIYNSPLHF.